What follows is one T cell receptor beta chain and its context. Single viable CD3+CD4+CD8-CD45RO+ cells were sorted as the memory CD4+ T cells. Serostatus was set by detecting CMV pp150, pp28, p38, p52 IgG. The data were obtained in a study of memory CD4+ T cells and cytomegalovirus serostatus. Study summary: Of the healthy Belgian adults, 9 or 10 were CMV seropositive and 20 to 30 seronegative.

Original processing notes: Out-of-frame sequences were removed, leaving 2,204,828 distinct TCRbeta sequences. Using immunoSEQ multiplex PCR, the repertoire was profiled, and TCRdb retains in-frame clones only, with some absent. V, J and clone size were drawn from that table, and D and trimming were deduced from the DNA. The sample has 27,000 or so clones, about 81% seen once; the top ten hold around 0.66%. The CDR3 is 15 residues long. V lost 0 bases to trimming and J lost 2 bases, with 10 bases between them. Germline V CDR1 and CDR2: SNHLY, FYNNEI. The V call is TRBV2, the J call TRBJ2-5; D perhaps matches TRBD2 (5 bases). The sequencing input was memory CD4+ T cells from blood. The sequence derives from an adult in good health and CMV-seronegative. CDR3 protein: CASSEARVVQETQYF. CDR3 nucleotides: TGTGCCAGCAGTGAAGCGCGGGTGGTGCAAGAGACCCAGTACTTC.